This is a list of T cell receptor beta chains from one sample in a study of cytomegalovirus exposure and HLA in healthy donors. Clones were sequenced by immunoSEQ multiplex PCR, and TCRdb holds only the in-frame ones, with some missing. The sample shows 150,000 to 180,000 clones, about 86% of them seen only once. The specimen sequenced was PBMCs. Source of these receptors: a man between 18 and 29 years old in good health and CMV-seropositive. Both conserved end residues are part of each CDR3. The order of the fields is clone size, D gene, CDR3 length, V gene, J gene, CDR3 protein, CDR3 DNA. A D gene is named only where the DNA matches it firmly. Clone size appears in some rows only: once, few, many, or a class for an expanded clone.

>.|.|11|TRBV6-5|TRBJ1-1
CASSGHQEAFF
TGTGCCAGCAGCGGACACCAAGAAGCTTTCTTT
>.|TRBD1|14|TRBV7-9|TRBJ1-1
CASSPGQGGTEAFF
TGTGCCAGCAGCCCTGGACAGGGGGGGACTGAAGCTTTCTTT
>.|TRBD2|18|TRBV7-9|TRBJ2-3
CAARGRSGRALSTDTQYF
TGTGCCGCCCGCGGGCGTAGCGGGAGGGCCCTTAGCACAGATACGCAGTATTTT
>once|TRBD2|16|TRBV9|TRBJ2-1
CASSVGSGGPYNEQFF
TGTGCCAGCAGCGTGGGTAGCGGGGGGCCGTACAATGAGCAGTTCTTC
>once|TRBD2|18|TRBV14|TRBJ2-1
CASRPDALVAGAYNEQFF
TGTGCCAGCAGACCAGATGCGTTGGTGGCGGGAGCCTACAATGAGCAGTTCTTC
>.|TRBD1|17|TRBV15|TRBJ1-5
CATSRAPGQGFNQPQHF
TGTGCCACCAGCAGGGCCCCCGGACAGGGCTTCAATCAGCCCCAGCATTTT
>.|.|15|TRBV30|TRBJ2-7
CAWRPGILSSYEQYF
TGTGCCTGGAGACCGGGGATTCTTAGCTCCTACGAGCAGTACTTC
>.|.|11|TRBV4-3|TRBJ1-1
CASSQGQEAFF
TGCGCCAGCAGCCAAGGACAGGAGGCTTTCTTT
>.|.|15|TRBV19|TRBJ1-2
CASSIDRGARYGYTF
TGTGCCAGTAGTATAGATCGGGGGGCGCGATATGGCTACACCTTC
>.|TRBD2|14|TRBV5-6|TRBJ2-7
CASSLGGRLYEQYF
TGTGCCAGCAGCTTGGGCGGGAGGCTGTACGAGCAGTACTTC
>.|TRBD1|15|TRBV6-5|TRBJ2-3
CASSFVRGLSDTQYF
TGTGCCAGCAGTTTCGTGAGGGGGCTAAGTGATACGCAGTATTTT
>.|TRBD2|19|TRBV7-9|TRBJ2-3
CASSSPIERGGSSTDTQYF
TGTGCCAGCAGCTCACCTATCGAGCGGGGGGGTTCTAGCACAGATACGCAGTATTTT
>once|.|12|TRBV13|TRBJ2-5
CASSGGGETQYF
TGTGCCAGCAGCGGGGGCGGGGAGACCCAGTACTTC
>once|TRBD1|14|TRBV29-1|TRBJ1-2
CSVTRETGLYGYTF
TGCAGCGTTACACGAGAGACAGGGCTCTATGGCTACACCTTC
>.|.|14|TRBV7-7|TRBJ2-5
CASSLGSAIQGQYF
TGTGCCAGCAGCCTTGGGAGCGCTATACAGGGCCAGTACTTC
>.|.|18|TRBV11-3|TRBJ2-1
CASSLGDIKRAGYNEQFF
TGTGCCAGCAGCTTGGGGGACATTAAACGAGCGGGATACAATGAGCAGTTCTTC
>.|.|14|TRBV7-9|TRBJ1-6
CASSSSGYNSPLHF
TGTGCCAGCAGCTCTAGTGGATATAATTCACCCCTCCACTTT
>once|TRBD1|13|TRBV5-6|TRBJ1-4
CASTRDSVEKLFF
TGTGCCAGCACCCGGGACAGCGTCGAAAAACTGTTTTTT
>.|TRBD2|17|TRBV9|TRBJ2-1
CASSLGTSGSSYNEQFF
TGTGCCAGCAGCTTGGGGACTAGCGGGAGCTCCTACAATGAGCAGTTCTTC
>.|.|13|TRBV4-1|TRBJ2-1
CASSQGGYNEQFF
TGCGCCAGCAGCCAGGGGGGCTACAATGAGCAGTTCTTC
>once|TRBD2|16|TRBV11-2|TRBJ2-2
CASSLGSGIETGELFF
TGTGCCAGCAGCTTAGGAAGCGGGATAGAGACCGGGGAGCTGTTTTTT
>.|.|14|TRBV6-5|TRBJ2-1
CASSSILTRNEQFF
TGTGCCAGCAGTTCAATACTTACTCGCAATGAGCAGTTCTTC
>.|.|14|TRBV9|TRBJ2-2
CASSVVAPTGELFF
TGTGCCAGCAGCGTAGTAGCGCCCACCGGGGAGCTGTTTTTT
>.|TRBD1|14|TRBV7-9|TRBJ1-4
CASSEGQGNEKLFF
TGTGCCAGCAGCGAAGGACAGGGGAATGAAAAACTGTTTTTT
>once|TRBD2|15|TRBV9|TRBJ2-1
CASSGELAGGDEQFF
TGTGCCAGCAGCGGCGAACTAGCGGGAGGGGATGAGCAGTTCTTC
>.|.|16|TRBV4-1|TRBJ2-7
CASSQEVTVGPYEQYF
TGCGCCAGCAGCCAAGAGGTAACAGTCGGTCCCTACGAGCAGTACTTC
>once|.|15|TRBV9|TRBJ2-1
CASSVGGLSYNEQFF
TGTGCCAGCAGCGTAGGAGGGTTGTCCTACAATGAGCAGTTCTTC
>.|TRBD1|13|TRBV18|TRBJ1-2
CASSPTGDYGYTF
TGTGCCAGCTCACCAACAGGGGACTATGGCTACACCTTC
>few|.|16|TRBV6-5|TRBJ1-5
CASSYSSGSKNQAQHF
TGTGCCAGCAGTTACTCTTCGGGATCCAAAAACCAGGCCCAGCATTTT
>.|.|14|TRBV4-1|TRBJ2-7
CASSQDAGTYEQYF
TGCGCCAGCAGCCAAGATGCAGGGACCTACGAGCAGTACTTC
>.|TRBD2|16|TRBV5-1|TRBJ2-7
CASSLGMGLADYEQYF
TGCGCCAGCAGCTTGGGGATGGGACTAGCGGACTACGAGCAGTACTTC
>.|TRBD1|14|TRBV25-1|TRBJ2-1
CARPGTGTYNEQFF
TGTGCCAGACCCGGGACAGGGACCTACAATGAGCAGTTCTTC
>few|.|13|TRBV5-1|TRBJ1-2
CASSAGQNYGYTF
TGCGCCAGCAGCGCCGGACAGAACTATGGCTACACCTTC
>.|TRBD1|15|TRBV6-5|TRBJ2-7
CASREVTGGPYEQYF
TGTGCCAGCAGGGAGGTGACAGGGGGGCCCTACGAGCAGTACTTC
>.|.|16|TRBV4-3|TRBJ2-7
CASSQDVQGRGYEQYF
TGCGCCAGCAGCCAAGATGTCCAGGGTAGGGGGTACGAGCAGTACTTC
>.|TRBD2|14|TRBV27|TRBJ2-1
CASSVSGPYNEQFF
TGTGCCAGCAGTGTTAGCGGGCCCTACAATGAGCAGTTCTTC
>.|.|15|TRBV6-6|TRBJ1-5
CASSYWTASNQPQHF
TGTGCCAGCAGTTACTGGACAGCAAGCAATCAGCCCCAGCATTTT
>.|.|12|TRBV29-1|TRBJ1-1
CSVGGVRTEAFF
TGCAGCGTTGGGGGGGTGCGCACTGAAGCTTTCTTT
>.|.|11|TRBV9|TRBJ1-2
CASSTTGGYTF
TGTGCCAGCAGCACAACAGGGGGCTACACCTTC
>.|TRBD2|17|TRBV4-3|TRBJ2-5
CASSQAPGRGVQETQYF
TGCGCCAGCAGCCAAGCCCCGGGGAGGGGCGTCCAAGAGACCCAGTACTTC
>once|TRBD2|14|TRBV13|TRBJ2-5
CASSFTGRGETQYF
TGTGCCAGCAGCTTCACGGGGCGGGGGGAGACCCAGTACTTC
>few|.|19|TRBV11-2|TRBJ2-2
CASSARFRRTEFNTGELFF
TGTGCCAGCAGCGCGCGATTCCGCCGGACAGAATTTAACACCGGGGAGCTGTTTTTT
>.|.|17|TRBV7-6|TRBJ2-4
CASSSGRTLLAKNIQYF
TGTGCCAGCAGCTCCGGACGGACACTCCTAGCCAAAAACATTCAGTACTTC
>.|TRBD1|15|TRBV5-6|TRBJ2-7
CASSSPDRGKYEQYF
TGTGCCAGCAGCAGCCCCGACAGGGGGAAATACGAGCAGTACTTC
>.|.|15|TRBV18|TRBJ2-3
CASSFRVGATDTQYF
TGTGCCAGCTCGTTCCGTGTAGGGGCGACAGATACGCAGTATTTT
>.|TRBD2|16|TRBV5-1|TRBJ2-1
CASSLVGLADYNEQFF
TGCGCCAGCAGCTTGGTGGGACTAGCGGACTACAATGAGCAGTTCTTC
>.|TRBD2|14|TRBV5-6|TRBJ2-7
CASSSLAGAYEQYF
TGTGCCAGCAGCTCCCTCGCGGGGGCCTACGAGCAGTACTTC
>.|TRBD1|15|TRBV11-2|TRBJ2-7
CASSLPGQGTYEQYF
TGTGCCAGCAGCCTACCGGGACAGGGTACCTACGAGCAGTACTTC
>.|TRBD1|13|TRBV18|TRBJ1-2
CASSSDRVYGYTF
TGTGCCAGCTCGTCCGACAGGGTCTATGGCTACACCTTC
>.|TRBD1|16|TRBV27|TRBJ1-4
CASTRTGAGANEKLFF
TGTGCCAGCACCCGTACAGGGGCCGGCGCTAATGAAAAACTGTTTTTT
>.|.|20|TRBV5-8|TRBJ1-5
CASSLKVGRGFGNSNQPQHF
TGTGCCAGCAGCTTGAAAGTCGGTAGGGGGTTTGGAAATAGCAATCAGCCCCAGCATTTT
>.|.|13|TRBV6-5|TRBJ2-3
CASSPGDTDTQYF
TGTGCCAGCAGCCCCGGGGATACAGATACGCAGTATTTT
>.|TRBD1|14|TRBV7-9|TRBJ2-5
CASSYPGGQETQYF
TGTGCCAGCAGCTACCCAGGGGGCCAAGAGACCCAGTACTTC
>.|TRBD1|14|TRBV19|TRBJ1-2
CASSSTGGFYGYTF
TGTGCCAGTAGTTCAACAGGGGGGTTCTATGGCTACACCTTC
>.|.|18|TRBV4-1|TRBJ2-3
CASSQPYPPTTSTDTQYF
TGCGCCAGCAGCCAACCATACCCCCCGACAACTAGCACAGATACGCAGTATTTT
>.|.|13|TRBV6-1|TRBJ1-1
CASSEARDTEAFF
TGTGCCAGCAGTGAAGCCAGGGACACTGAAGCTTTCTTT
>.|TRBD2|15|TRBV10-2|TRBJ2-5
CASSEYGTGGETQYF
TGCGCCAGCAGTGAGTACGGCACCGGGGGGGAGACCCAGTACTTC
>.|TRBD2|16|TRBV5-1|TRBJ2-3
CASSLGLAGGPDTQYF
TGCGCCAGCAGCTTGGGACTAGCGGGAGGGCCAGATACGCAGTATTTT
>few|TRBD1|16|TRBV11-2|TRBJ1-2
CASSPLGAGQAYGYTF
TGTGCCAGCAGCCCCCTAGGGGCGGGACAGGCCTATGGCTACACCTTC